The rows below give T cell receptor beta chains drawn from one sample of a study of cytomegalovirus exposure and HLA in healthy donors. TCRdb keeps only in-frame clones here, not all; method: immunoSEQ multiplex PCR. The table shows some 160,000 clones, with over 60% occurring only once. The source material was PBMCs. The receptors stem from a woman in her twenties or thirties in good health and CMV-seronegative. Both conserved end residues are part of each CDR3. The D gene is left open where the match is weak. Clone size is shown for a subset of rows, as once, few, many or a class of expanded clone.

J | size | V | D | DNA | CDR3
TRBJ2-1 | . | TRBV30 | TRBD2 | TGTGCCTCCAATCCGGGGGGCAATGAGCAGTTCTTC | CASNPGGNEQFF
TRBJ1-6 | . | TRBV5-4 | TRBD1 | TGTGCCAGCAGCCAGGACAGGGGGCAGATTTCACCCCTCCACTTT | CASSQDRGQISPLHF
TRBJ2-7 | many | TRBV11-3 | . | TGTGCCAGCAGCTTAGAGAAGGGCGGAGGCTCCTACGAGCAGTACTTC | CASSLEKGGGSYEQYF
TRBJ1-1 | once | TRBV6-1 | . | TGTGCCAGCAGGGGCGGGCGTGGACTAAACACTGAAGCTTTCTTT | CASRGGRGLNTEAFF
TRBJ1-2 | few | TRBV2 | . | TGTGCCAGCAGTGAAGTTTCAGGGGCTAACTATGGCTACACCTTC | CASSEVSGANYGYTF
TRBJ2-5 | few | TRBV6-6 | . | TGTGCCAGCAGCGGGCGGGGGCGAGAGACCCAGTACTTC | CASSGRGRETQYF
TRBJ2-7 | once | TRBV10-3 | . | TGTGCCATCAGTGCCCTCAGTACCTACGAGCAGTACTTC | CAISALSTYEQYF
TRBJ1-5 | . | TRBV29-1 | . | TGCAGCGCCGGAGGGGGGGATCAGCCCCAGCATTTT | CSAGGGDQPQHF
TRBJ2-1 | . | TRBV7-2 | . | TGTGCCAGCAGCTTAGACTCGGGTGAGCAGTTCTTC | CASSLDSGEQFF
TRBJ2-5 | . | TRBV7-3 | . | TGTGCCAGCAGCAAGACTAGCCAAGAGACCCAGTACTTC | CASSKTSQETQYF
TRBJ2-5 | few | TRBV7-9 | TRBD1 | TGTGCCAGCAGCTTCCACAGGGACAGGGACAAGACCCAGTACTTC | CASSFHRDRDKTQYF
TRBJ2-1 | . | TRBV7-9 | . | TGTGCCAGCAGCCTACAGGACTACAATGAGCAGTTCTTC | CASSLQDYNEQFF
TRBJ1-3 | . | TRBV9 | TRBD1 | TGTGCCAGCAGCGACCCCGGGACAGCTGACGACTCTGGAAACACCATATATTTT | CASSDPGTADDSGNTIYF
TRBJ2-1 | . | TRBV11-3 | . | TGTGCCAGCAGCCGTGTGGGGGGGCAAAATGAGCAGTTCTTC | CASSRVGGQNEQFF
TRBJ1-5 | . | TRBV21-1 | . | TGTGCCAGCAGCCCTAGACAGGGGGCTCAGCCCCAGCATTTT | CASSPRQGAQPQHF
TRBJ2-7 | . | TRBV18 | TRBD1 | TGTGCCAGCTCACCTGACAGGGGGCGCTACGAGCAGTACTTC | CASSPDRGRYEQYF
TRBJ1-3 | few | TRBV5-6 | . | TGTGCCAGCAGCCGGAGACAGTCAAACACCATATATTTT | CASSRRQSNTIYF
TRBJ2-3 | . | TRBV7-6 | TRBD2 | TGTGCCAGCAGCCCCCTGGGCGGGAGGGCAGATACGCAGTATTTT | CASSPLGGRADTQYF
TRBJ2-1 | once | TRBV5-8 | TRBD1 | TGTGCCAGCAGCCCACAGGGGCATGAGCAGTTCTTC | CASSPQGHEQFF
TRBJ2-5 | once | TRBV10-3 | . | TGTGCCATCAGTGAGCTCGAGACCCAGTACTTC | CAISELETQYF
TRBJ2-7 | . | TRBV5-1 | TRBD1 | TGCGCCAGCAGTCGGACAGGATCCTACGAGCAGTACTTC | CASSRTGSYEQYF
TRBJ1-1 | few | TRBV28 | . | TGTGCCAGCAGTTCAACTACTGAAGCTTTCTTT | CASSSTTEAFF
TRBJ2-6 | . | TRBV27 | . | TGTGCCAGCAGTTTCGCAGGGGAGGGCTCTGGGGCCAACGTCCTGACTTTC | CASSFAGEGSGANVLTF
TRBJ2-2 | . | TRBV7-8 | TRBD1 | TGTGCCAGCAGACGTACAGGGGAATCAGCGAACACCGGGGAGCTGTTTTTT | CASRRTGESANTGELFF
TRBJ2-7 | . | TRBV9 | . | TGTGCCAGCAGCCCCCGACTAGCCTACGAGCAGTACTTC | CASSPRLAYEQYF
TRBJ1-1 | . | TRBV2 | TRBD1 | TGTGCCAGCACCGGGACAGTCGTTGCTGAAGCTTTCTTT | CASTGTVVAEAFF
TRBJ2-7 | . | TRBV7-2 | TRBD2 | TGTGCCAGCAGCTTGCGGGGGGCCTACGAGCAGTACTTC | CASSLRGAYEQYF
TRBJ1-1 | once | TRBV9 | . | TGTGCCAGCAGCCGCAGGGGAGCGAACACTGAAGCTTTCTTT | CASSRRGANTEAFF
TRBJ1-2 | . | TRBV6-1 | TRBD1 | TGTGCCAGCAGTGCGACGACAGGGGGCTTTGGCTACACCTTC | CASSATTGGFGYTF
TRBJ1-1 | few | TRBV19 | TRBD1 | TGTGCCAGTAGTCCGGGGGACAGTGGCACTGAAGCTTTCTTT | CASSPGDSGTEAFF
TRBJ1-2 | . | TRBV4-1 | . | TGCGCCAGCAGCCAACGGACTCTTGATGGCTACACCTTC | CASSQRTLDGYTF
TRBJ1-6 | . | TRBV18 | TRBD1 | TGTGCCAGCTCACCCGGACAGGTCGGCTCACCCCTCCACTTT | CASSPGQVGSPLHF
TRBJ1-3 | . | TRBV5-1 | TRBD1 | TGCGCCAGCAGCCAAAGGACAGGGCTTGGAAACACCATATATTTT | CASSQRTGLGNTIYF
TRBJ2-3 | . | TRBV9 | . | TGTGCCAGCAGCGAGACTAGCACAGATACGCAGTATTTT | CASSETSTDTQYF
TRBJ2-3 | few | TRBV5-1 | TRBD2 | TGCGCCAGCAGCTTGCCCCCCAGTTTTAGCGGGGGGGCAGCGGATACGCAGTATTTT | CASSLPPSFSGGAADTQYF
TRBJ2-7 | . | TRBV9 | . | TGTGCCAGCAGCGTTGTGGGGGCAGGGGACGAGCAGTACTTC | CASSVVGAGDEQYF
TRBJ2-7 | . | TRBV10-1 | . | TGCGCCAGCAGTGCGTTAAGATCCTACGAGCAGTACTTC | CASSALRSYEQYF
TRBJ1-3 | . | TRBV12-2 | . | TGTGCAAGTCGCTTAGTGGGGGCGCTCGGAAACACCATATATTTT | CASRLVGALGNTIYF
TRBJ1-1 | . | TRBV4-1 | . | TGCGCCAGCAGCCCAACATCAACGTTTGCCTTCACTGAAGCTTTCTTT | CASSPTSTFAFTEAFF
TRBJ2-2 | . | TRBV7-9 | . | TGTGCCAGCAGCCCCGCGGCCGACCCGAACACCGGGGAGCTGTTTTTT | CASSPAADPNTGELFF
TRBJ1-1 | . | TRBV27 | TRBD1 | TGTGCCAGCAGTTTATATGCAGGGACAGCGATGAACACTGAAGCTTTCTTT | CASSLYAGTAMNTEAFF
TRBJ1-2 | . | TRBV5-1 | . | TGCGCCAGCAGCTTGGGCGGGGCCGCCGAGGGCTACACCTTC | CASSLGGAAEGYTF
TRBJ1-2 | . | TRBV23-1 | TRBD1 | TGCGCCAGCAGTCAAGAACCGACAGGGGGTGTTAACTATGGCTACACCTTC | CASSQEPTGGVNYGYTF
TRBJ2-4 | . | TRBV7-2 | . | TGTGCCAGCAGCCCAGGCCGGGGGAAAAACATTCAGTACTTC | CASSPGRGKNIQYF
TRBJ1-2 | . | TRBV6-6 | TRBD1 | TGTGCCAGCACTACCGGGACAGGGAGTGGCTACACCTTC | CASTTGTGSGYTF
TRBJ2-5 | . | TRBV29-1 | TRBD1 | TGCAGCGTCGGGACAGGGAGGACCCAGTACTTC | CSVGTGRTQYF
TRBJ2-7 | . | TRBV7-7 | TRBD1 | TGTGCCAGCAGCTTCCCCCCAAGGGTAGACAGGGGCTACGAGCAGTACTTC | CASSFPPRVDRGYEQYF
TRBJ2-6 | . | TRBV6-1 | . | TGTGCCAGCAGTCAATCTGGGGCCAACGTCCTGACTTTC | CASSQSGANVLTF
TRBJ2-4 | . | TRBV2 | . | TGTGCCAGCAGATATGAGACAGGCAAAAACATTCAGTACTTC | CASRYETGKNIQYF
TRBJ2-2 | . | TRBV5-1 | TRBD2 | TGCGCCACTGCGGCGGGGGGCCGGTTGGGGACCGGGGAGCTGTTTTTT | CATAAGGRLGTGELFF
TRBJ1-1 | . | TRBV7-8 | TRBD1 | TGTGCCAGCAGCTTAGGGTTAGGGGGCTTCACTGAAGCTTTCTTT | CASSLGLGGFTEAFF
TRBJ2-7 | few | TRBV2 | TRBD1 | TGTGCCAGCACACTACAGGGGGCGGTCTACGAGCAGTACTTC | CASTLQGAVYEQYF
TRBJ1-3 | . | TRBV4-2 | TRBD1 | TGTGCCAGCAGCCAAGAGACAGGGGGCGGCACCATATATTTT | CASSQETGGGTIYF
TRBJ1-1 | . | TRBV6-6 | . | TGTGCCAGCAGTTACTCGAGGGGAGGCACTGAAGCTTTCTTT | CASSYSRGGTEAFF
TRBJ2-1 | . | TRBV11-1 | . | TGTGCCAGCAGCTTAGCGGGGGGATACAATGAGCAGTTCTTC | CASSLAGGYNEQFF